These 30 T cell receptor beta chains were sequenced from one sample in a study of shared clonotypes between healthy human individuals. Produced via immunoSEQ multiplex PCR; TCRdb's table is partial and in-frame only. The data contain about 1,800,000 clones, less than 95% of them seen just once; the ten biggest clones take up approximately 1%. It was CD45RO-negative cells, positively selected for CCR7, that made up naive CD8 cells, with terminally differentiated effector memory CD45RA+ cells excluded. Sequenced input: naive CD8+ T cells sorted from blood. These receptors all come from a man between 18 and 35 years old in good health.

With respect to this clone: A read error may account for a junction end that differs from germline. The chain is built from TRBV25-1 and TRBJ2-7; the D gene is possibly TRBD1 (6 bases). The germline CDR1 and CDR2 sequences are MGHDK and SYGVNS. The CDR3 loop spans 13 amino acids. The CDR3 sequence is CASRLTGSSEQYF. CDR3 DNA sequence: TGTGCCAGCCGACTGACAGGATCCTCCGAGCAGTACTTC.

This chain joins TRBV28 and TRBJ2-2, with D tentatively TRBD1 or TRBD2 (5 bases each). Per the germline V gene, CDR1 is MDHEN and CDR2 is SYDVKM. The CDR3 has 14 amino acids. The germline V and J ends were trimmed by 7 bases and 7 bases, with 16 bases remaining between them. CDR3 DNA: TGTGCCAGCAACGGGCAGGGAGCCGGCGGGGAGCTGTTTTTT. This translates into CASNGQGAGGELFF.

J is TRBJ2-7 and V is TRBV5-5, with 9 nucleotides matching TRBD1. The germline V gene has CDR1 SGHKS and CDR2 YYEKEE (reference sequence). V lost 4 bases, J lost 5 bases, and 7 bases stayed unmatched. CDR3 size: 14 residues. CDR3 protein: CASSMTGGRDEQYF. CDR3 DNA: TGTGCCAGCAGCATGACAGGGGGACGCGACGAGCAGTACTTC.

The rearrangement uses TRBV5-1 and TRBJ2-1; 7 nucleotides match TRBD1. The CDR3 covers 13 residues. Germline V gene sequence: CDR1 SGHRS, CDR2 YFSETQ. Unmatched junction bases numbered 3, after V lost 4 bases and J lost 5 bases. The CDR3 coding sequence is TGCGCCAGCAGCGTGACAGGGAACAATGAGCAGTTCTTC. This encodes CASSVTGNNEQFF.

CDR3 amino acids: CASSSSDRGGPIGYGYTF. The CDR3 DNA reads TGTGCCAGCAGCTCCTCGGACAGGGGAGGTCCCATTGGCTATGGCTACACCTTC. The rearrangement uses TRBV7-9 and TRBJ1-2, with 9 bases lining up with TRBD1. Germline CDR1 SEHNR, CDR2 FQNEAQ (reference sequence). J was trimmed by 4 bases and V by 4 bases; bases with no gene match: 16. The CDR3 is made up of 18 amino acids.

As for this clone: Other DNA sequences within the sample encode an identical CDR3. The V and J genes are TRBV6-5 and TRBJ2-1; D is uncertain. CDR3 length equals 13 residues. CDR1 is MNHEY, CDR2 SVGAGI, per germline. V was clipped by 2 bases and J by 8 bases, with 10 bases between them. CDR3 in amino acids: CASSYTLLDEQFF. DNA for the CDR3: TGTGCCAGCAGTTACACGCTGTTGGATGAGCAGTTCTTC.

The gene calls are TRBV2 and TRBJ2-7, with D unresolved. Trimming removed 4 bases from V and 0 bases from J, with 10 bases in between. The CDR3 is 14 amino acids. CDR1 is SNHLY and CDR2 is FYNNEI in the germline V gene. The CDR3 sequence is CASSGLDSSYEQYF. CDR3 in DNA: TGTGCCAGCAGTGGTCTGGATAGCTCCTACGAGCAGTACTTC.

Of note for this clone: Other DNA variants within this sample encode the same CDR3. The gene calls are TRBV4-1 and TRBJ2-7; D gene unclear. This CDR3 is 14 amino acids long. The ends were cut back, 0 bases at V and 3 bases at J, with 9 bases in the middle. Germline V gene lookup returns CDR1 MGHRA and CDR2 YSYEKL. CDR3 sequence: CASSQDRTFYEQYF. CDR3 nucleotide sequence: TGCGCCAGCAGCCAAGATCGCACGTTCTACGAGCAGTACTTC.

This chain links TRBV4-1 with TRBJ2-1; 9 nucleotides align to TRBD1. The CDR3 length is 15 residues. J lost 2 bases, V lost 6 bases, and 5 bases had no gene match. CDR1 MGHRA and CDR2 YSYEKL come from the germline V gene. The CDR3 loop is CASSLTGGPYNEQFF. The CDR3 nucleotides are TGCGCCAGCAGTCTAACAGGGGGCCCCTACAATGAGCAGTTCTTC.

CDR3 sequence reads: CASSRDRDPFYGYTF. CDR3 sequence (DNA): TGTGCCAGCAGCAGGGACAGGGACCCCTTTTATGGCTACACCTTC. The V and J genes are TRBV5-4 and TRBJ1-2; 9 bases line up with TRBD1. V shed 4 bases, J shed 5 bases, and the junction held 9 bases outside the gene matches. The CDR3 covers 15 residues. Germline-derived CDR1 and CDR2 are SGHNT and YYREEE (reference sequence).

Regarding this clone: At the DNA level, this CDR3 is encoded by other sequences in the same sample as well. The J gene is TRBJ2-7, the V gene TRBV29-1; perhaps TRBD1 as D (5 bases). The CDR3 consists of 13 residues. Between the trimmed V and J ends, which lost 3 bases and 3 bases, there was a span of 12 bases. Germline V CDR1 and CDR2: SQVTM, ANQGSEA. CDR3 in DNA: TGCAGCGTTGAGACCGGACAAGGCTACGAGCAGTACTTC. As protein: CSVETGQGYEQYF.

J is TRBJ1-4 and V is TRBV6-1; unclear D gene. The germline CDR1 and CDR2 sequences are MNHNS and SASEGT. The CDR3 totals 15 residues. Deletions cut 4 bases from V and 8 bases from J, with 17 bases between. CDR3 loop: CASSAVWVSGEKLFF. The CDR3, as DNA: TGTGCCAGCAGTGCGGTGTGGGTATCTGGCGAAAAACTGTTTTTT.

The rearrangement joins TRBV11-2 to TRBJ1-1, with D hard to call. The CDR3 loop spans 15 amino acids. The germline V gene encodes CDR1 SGHAT and CDR2 FQNNGV. V was shortened by 0 bases and J by 3 bases, with 11 bases between the two germline ends. The CDR3 DNA sequence: TGTGCCAGCAGCTTAGATGGAGGGCCGGACACTGAAGCTTTCTTT. It translates to CASSLDGGPDTEAFF. The variable domain in full, completed from reference TRBV11-2 and TRBJ1-1, reads EAGVAQSPRYKIIEKRQSVAFWCNPISGHATLYWYQQILGQGPKLLIQFQNNGVVDDSQLPKDRFSAERLKGVDSTLKIQPAKLEDSAVYLCASSLDGGPDTEAFFGQGTRLTVV.

The V gene is TRBV7-6, the J gene TRBJ2-5; no clear D. The CDR3 has 12 residues. Trimming removed 2 bases from V and 5 bases from J, with 6 bases in between. Per the germline V gene, CDR1 is SGHVS and CDR2 is FNYEAQ. The CDR3 sequence is CASSLNSETQYF. The CDR3 DNA reads as TGTGCCAGCAGCTTAAATTCGGAGACCCAGTACTTC.

The V gene is TRBV11-2, the J gene TRBJ1-3; 7 nucleotides match TRBD1. The CDR3 runs 17 residues. CDR1 and CDR2 from the germline V gene are SGHAT and FQNNGV. V shed 2 bases and J 2 bases; nucleotides not matched to a gene: 9. The CDR3 DNA is TGTGCCAGCAGCTTACTCCCCCTTGACAGGGCTGGAAACACCATATATTTT. This encodes CASSLLPLDRAGNTIYF.

Points on this clone: The sample carries other DNA sequences with the same CDR3. This chain uses TRBV19 with TRBJ2-7; maybe TRBD2 (5 bases). Trimming removed 3 bases at V and 7 bases at J, with 13 bases between. Germline V gene lookup returns CDR1 LNHDA and CDR2 SQIVND (reference sequence). The CDR3 contains 13 residues. CDR3 nucleotides: TGTGCCAGTAGTATTGGCCCTAGCTATGAGCAGTACTTC. The encoded protein is CASSIGPSYEQYF.

The chain links TRBV29-1 to TRBJ2-7, with 7 bases that match TRBD1. Per the germline V gene, CDR1 is SQVTM and CDR2 is ANQGSEA. CDR3 length: 15 amino acids. Germline trimming cut 3 bases from V and 7 bases from J; bases unmatched to any gene: 15. CDR3 sequence reads: CSVETFGTAGREQYF. Written as DNA, the CDR3 is TGCAGCGTTGAGACTTTCGGGACAGCCGGGCGGGAGCAGTACTTC.

This rearrangement joins TRBV28 to TRBJ1-4; 7 bases fit TRBD1. V trimming: 9 bases; J trimming: 0 bases; junction bases outside the gene matches: 7. Germline V gene data show CDR1 as MDHEN and CDR2 as SYDVKM. This CDR3 contains 15 residues. The CDR3 region is CASLGQESTNEKLFF. Here the CDR3 DNA reads TGTGCCAGTCTCGGACAGGAGTCAACTAATGAAAAACTGTTTTTT.

J is TRBJ2-1 and V is TRBV7-8, with 12 bases fitting TRBD2. This CDR3 has 14 amino acids. Losses at the gene ends were 3 bases for V and 6 bases for J; bases not matched to a gene: 0. CDR1 and CDR2 (germline): SGHVS, FQNEAQ. The CDR3 loop is CASSLTSGGNEQFF. CDR3 in DNA: TGTGCCAGCAGCTTGACTAGCGGGGGCAATGAGCAGTTCTTC. Full variable domain (missing parts from reference TRBV7-8 and TRBJ2-1): GAGVSQSPRYKVAKRGQDVALRCDPISGHVSLFWYQQALGQGPEFLTYFQNEAQLDKSGLPSDRFFAERPEGSVSTLKIQRTQQEDSAVYLCASSLTSGGNEQFFGPGTRLTVL.

The gene calls are TRBV19 and TRBJ2-2, with 11 bases lining up with TRBD1. This CDR3 contains 15 residues. Trimming removed 8 bases from V and 4 bases from J; junction bases left unmatched: 6. Germline assignment: CDR1 LNHDA and CDR2 SQIVND (reference sequence). The CDR3 DNA reads TGTGCCAGTGTGGACAGGGGGCTTGGCACCGGGGAGCTGTTTTTT. Encoded protein: CASVDRGLGTGELFF. The variable domain in full, completed from reference TRBV19 and TRBJ2-2, reads DGGITQSPKYLFRKEGQNVTLSCEQNLNHDAMYWYRQDPGQGLRLIYYSQIVNDFQKGDIAEGYSVSREKKESFPLTVTSAQKNPTAFYLCASVDRGLGTGELFFGEGSRLTVL.

The chain couples TRBV11-2 to TRBJ1-6, with D perhaps matching TRBD1 (6 bases). CDR1 SGHAT and CDR2 FQNNGV come from the germline V gene. Trimming removed 5 bases at V and 7 bases at J, with 18 bases between. The CDR3 runs 16 residues. The DNA for the CDR3 is TGTGCCAGCAGCCGATCAACGGGGGCACGCAATTCACCCCTCCACTTT. Its translation is CASSRSTGARNSPLHF. The full variable domain, in which reference TRBV11-2 and TRBJ1-6 provide the parts outside the CDR3, is EAGVAQSPRYKIIEKRQSVAFWCNPISGHATLYWYQQILGQGPKLLIQFQNNGVVDDSQLPKDRFSAERLKGVDSTLKIQPAKLEDSAVYLCASSRSTGARNSPLHFGNGTRLTVT.

The chain combines TRBV7-8 with TRBJ2-7; D gene ambiguous. Germline CDR1 reads SGHVS; CDR2 reads FQNEAQ. The CDR3 totals 15 residues. The germline V and J ends were trimmed by 2 bases and 2 bases, with 13 bases remaining between them. DNA for the CDR3: TGTGCCAGCAGCTTAATGGGGAATGCGGCCTACGAGCAGTACTTC. Its protein product is CASSLMGNAAYEQYF.

The rearrangement links TRBV11-3 to TRBJ1-1, with TRBD1 matching over 8 bases. This CDR3 is 18 amino acids long. V lost 1 base to trimming and J lost 1 base; unmatched junction nucleotides: 11. Germline CDR1 and CDR2: SGHNT and YENEEA. The CDR3, as DNA: TGTGCCAGCAGCTTAGGTGGGACAGGTTTCCCTAAGAACACTGAAGCTTTCTTT. Protein: CASSLGGTGFPKNTEAFF.

Concerning this clone itself: Other nucleotide sequences from this sample produce the same CDR3. The rearrangement joins TRBV19 to TRBJ2-7; 7 bases are shared with TRBD2. Germline assignment: CDR1 LNHDA and CDR2 SQIVND (reference sequence). The CDR3 sequence is 13 residues long. V shed 5 bases, J shed 0 bases, and the junction held 1 base outside the gene matches. CDR3 sequence (DNA): TGTGCCAGTAGTGCGGGAGTCTCCTACGAGCAGTACTTC. This codes for CASSAGVSYEQYF.

The chain uses TRBV15 and TRBJ2-2; TRBD2 agrees at 12 bases. CDR3 length: 15 residues. The ends lost 3 bases at V and 4 bases at J; junction bases unmatched: 0. Germline CDR1 reads LNHNV; CDR2 reads YYDKDF (reference sequence). Here the CDR3 DNA reads TGTGCCACCAGCAGGGGACTAGCGGGCACCGGGGAGCTGTTTTTT. Amino acid sequence: CATSRGLAGTGELFF.

The chain recombines TRBV18 with TRBJ2-5; TRBD2 matches at 12 bases. The CDR3 has 18 residues. Germline V gives CDR1 KGHSH, CDR2 LQKENI. J was trimmed by 5 bases and V by 4 bases; bases with no gene match: 14. CDR3 nucleotides: TGTGCCAGCTCACACTGGACTAGCGGGGAATTAACGCAGGAGACCCAGTACTTC. It specifies CASSHWTSGELTQETQYF.

V is TRBV6-5 and J is TRBJ2-6; D remains ambiguous. The V gene lost 2 bases and the J gene lost 10 bases, with 15 bases spanning the gap. This CDR3 comprises 15 residues. Per germline, CDR1 MNHEY and CDR2 SVGAGI. The CDR3 loop is CASSYGDLWGNVLTF. The CDR3 bases are TGTGCCAGCAGTTACGGTGATCTCTGGGGAAACGTCCTGACTTTC.

The chain employs TRBV7-9 and TRBJ2-2; 12 bases line up with TRBD2. Germline V gene lookup returns CDR1 SEHNR and CDR2 FQNEAQ (reference sequence). With V trimmed by 5 bases and J by 2 bases, 9 bases remained unmatched. The CDR3 is 18 amino acids. The DNA for the CDR3 is TGTGCCAGCAGCCCTGAGACTAGCGGGGGTACCAACACCGGGGAGCTGTTTTTT. Residues: CASSPETSGGTNTGELFF.

V usage is TRBV2 and J usage is TRBJ2-7; D may correspond to TRBD1 or TRBD2 (5 bases each). Trimming cost V 7 bases and J 0 bases, with 31 bases left between them. Germline loops: CDR1 SNHLY, CDR2 FYNNEI. The CDR3 covers 20 residues. The CDR3 sequence: CASMNPPTYTGTESSYEQYF. The CDR3 coding sequence is TGTGCCAGCATGAATCCGCCTACCTATACCGGGACCGAGAGCTCCTACGAGCAGTACTTC.

This rearrangement joins TRBV5-1 to TRBJ2-7; 12 nucleotides match TRBD1. J gave up 7 bases and V 2 bases, and 7 bases lay outside the gene matches. Germline V CDR1 and CDR2: SGHRS, YFSETQ. The CDR3 consists of 15 residues. The DNA of the CDR3 is TGCGCCAGCAGCTTCGGGACAGGGGGCTTATGGGAGCAGTACTTC. The encoded protein is CASSFGTGGLWEQYF. Full variable domain (missing parts from reference TRBV5-1 and TRBJ2-7): KAGVTQTPRYLIKTRGQQVTLSCSPISGHRSVSWYQQTPGQGLQFLFEYFSETQRNKGNFPGRFSGRQFSNSRSEMNVSTLELGDSALYLCASSFGTGGLWEQYFGPGTRLTVT.